The clone carrying this T cell receptor beta chain was seen repeatedly, ten times or more. Its antigen is not identified. There are 15 residues in the CDR3. Per germline, CDR1 DFQATT and CDR2 SNEGSKA (reference sequence). V was pared by 4 bases and J by 4 bases, with 8 bases of the junction left unmatched. The data were taken from a study of T cells in Graves' hyperthyroidism and ophthalmopathy. Looking at the study overall: Peripheral blood samples were taken at initial diagnosis, prior to any treatment. The study's findings and limits: Most clonotypes expanded in the thyroid (above 0.001) were also present in blood.

RNA transcripts were the template for amplifying TCR beta CDR3 regions. Initially, a first-round RT-PCR of the TCR CDR3 employed the HTBI primer set. TCRdb passed the multiplex PCR reads through MiXCR, listing each CDR3 protein once. The sample records some 500,000 distinct CDR3 sequences, around 15% being singletons. The TCR comes from a woman aged 18-29 years with Graves' hyperthyroidism. This chain links TRBV20-1 with TRBJ2-1, with 9 bases identical to TRBD2. Sequenced: blood. CDR3 sequence: CSAKGSGRRYNEQFF. The CDR3 DNA sequence: TGCAGTGCTAAGGGTAGCGGGAGAAGATACAATGAGCAGTTCTTC.